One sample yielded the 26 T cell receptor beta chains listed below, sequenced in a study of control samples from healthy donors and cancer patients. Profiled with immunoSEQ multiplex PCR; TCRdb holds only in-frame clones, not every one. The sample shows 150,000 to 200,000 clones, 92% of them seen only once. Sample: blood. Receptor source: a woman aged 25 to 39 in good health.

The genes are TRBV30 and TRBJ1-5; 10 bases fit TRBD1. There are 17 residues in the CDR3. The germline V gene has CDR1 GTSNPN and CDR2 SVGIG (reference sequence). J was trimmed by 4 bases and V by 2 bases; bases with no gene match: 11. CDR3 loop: CAWSSGTGVLGNQPQHF. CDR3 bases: TGTGCCTGGAGTTCCGGGACAGGGGTTCTAGGTAATCAGCCCCAGCATTTT.

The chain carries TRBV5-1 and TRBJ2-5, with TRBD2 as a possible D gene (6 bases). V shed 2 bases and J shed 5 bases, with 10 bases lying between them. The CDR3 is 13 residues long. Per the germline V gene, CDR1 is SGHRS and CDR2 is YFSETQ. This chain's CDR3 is CASSFEGLETQYF. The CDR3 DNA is TGCGCCAGCAGCTTTGAGGGACTGGAGACCCAGTACTTC.

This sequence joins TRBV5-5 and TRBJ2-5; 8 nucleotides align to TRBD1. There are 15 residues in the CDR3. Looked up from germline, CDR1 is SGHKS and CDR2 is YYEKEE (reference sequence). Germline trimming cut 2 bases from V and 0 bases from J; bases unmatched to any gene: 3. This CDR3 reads CASSFDRGYQETQYF. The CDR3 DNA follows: TGTGCCAGCAGCTTCGACAGGGGATACCAAGAGACCCAGTACTTC.

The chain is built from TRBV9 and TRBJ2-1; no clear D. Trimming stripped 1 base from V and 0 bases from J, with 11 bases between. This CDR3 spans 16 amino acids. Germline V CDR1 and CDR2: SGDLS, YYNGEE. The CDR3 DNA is TGTGCCAGCAGCGTATCTTCAATCGACTCCTACAATGAGCAGTTCTTC. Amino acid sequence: CASSVSSIDSYNEQFF.

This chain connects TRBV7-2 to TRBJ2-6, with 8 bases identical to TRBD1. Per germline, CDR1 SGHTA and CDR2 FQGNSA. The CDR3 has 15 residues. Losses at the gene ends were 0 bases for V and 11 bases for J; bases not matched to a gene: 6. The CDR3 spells CASSLAGTGGHVLTF. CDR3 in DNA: TGTGCCAGCAGCTTAGCGGGGACAGGCGGACACGTCCTGACTTTC.

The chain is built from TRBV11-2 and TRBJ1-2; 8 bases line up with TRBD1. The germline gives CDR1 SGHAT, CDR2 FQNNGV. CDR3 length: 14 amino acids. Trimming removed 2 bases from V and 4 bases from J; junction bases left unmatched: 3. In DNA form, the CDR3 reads TGTGCCAGCAGCTTATCGCAGGGGGCCTATGGCTACACCTTC. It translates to CASSLSQGAYGYTF.

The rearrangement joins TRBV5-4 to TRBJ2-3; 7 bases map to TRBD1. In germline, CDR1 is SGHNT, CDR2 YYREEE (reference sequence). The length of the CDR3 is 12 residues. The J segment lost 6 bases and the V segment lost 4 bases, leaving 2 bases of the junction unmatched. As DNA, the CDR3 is TGTGCCAGCAGCAAGACAGGGGATACGCAGTATTTT. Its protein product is CASSKTGDTQYF.

The chain's CDR3 is CASSLGQGYGYTF. CDR3 in DNA: TGTGCCAGCAGCTTAGGACAGGGGTATGGCTACACCTTC. This sequence joins TRBV7-9 and TRBJ1-2; TRBD1 agrees at 8 bases. The CDR3 consists of 13 residues. Germline assignment: CDR1 SEHNR and CDR2 FQNEAQ (reference sequence). V dropped 1 base and J dropped 5; count of bases not matched to a gene: 0.

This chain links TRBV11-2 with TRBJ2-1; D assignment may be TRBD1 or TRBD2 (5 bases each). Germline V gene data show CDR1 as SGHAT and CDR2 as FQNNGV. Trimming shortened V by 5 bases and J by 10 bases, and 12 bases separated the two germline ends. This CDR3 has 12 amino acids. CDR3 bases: TGTGCCAGCAGCCATACGGGGACGGAGCAGTTCTTC. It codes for CASSHTGTEQFF.

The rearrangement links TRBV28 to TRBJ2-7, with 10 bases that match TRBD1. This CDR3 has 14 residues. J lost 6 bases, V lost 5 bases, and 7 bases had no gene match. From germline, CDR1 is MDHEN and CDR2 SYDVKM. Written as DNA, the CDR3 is TGTGCCAGCAGTCTCACCGGGACAGGGGCCGAGCAGTACTTC. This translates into CASSLTGTGAEQYF.

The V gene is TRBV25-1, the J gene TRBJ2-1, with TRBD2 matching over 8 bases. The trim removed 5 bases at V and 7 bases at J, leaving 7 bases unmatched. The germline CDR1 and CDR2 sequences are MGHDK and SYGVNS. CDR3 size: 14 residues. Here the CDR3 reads CASSLLREVNEQFF. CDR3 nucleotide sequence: TGTGCCAGCAGTCTCCTGCGGGAGGTAAATGAGCAGTTCTTC.

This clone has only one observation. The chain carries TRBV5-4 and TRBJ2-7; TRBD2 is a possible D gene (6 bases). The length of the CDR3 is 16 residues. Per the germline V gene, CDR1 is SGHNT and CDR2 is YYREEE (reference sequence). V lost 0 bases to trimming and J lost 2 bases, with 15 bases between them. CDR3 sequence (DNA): TGTGCCAGCAGCTTGGTTAGCGGAAACCGAGCCTACGAGCAGTACTTC. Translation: CASSLVSGNRAYEQYF.

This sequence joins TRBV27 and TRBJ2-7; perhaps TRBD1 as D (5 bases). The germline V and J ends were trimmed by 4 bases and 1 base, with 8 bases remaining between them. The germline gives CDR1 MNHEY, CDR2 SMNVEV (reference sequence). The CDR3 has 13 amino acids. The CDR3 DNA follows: TGTGCCAGCAGTTGGACACGGTCCTACGAGCAGTACTTC. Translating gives CASSWTRSYEQYF.

This CDR3 reads CAIKPGLASYNEQFF. The CDR3 DNA follows: TGTGCCATCAAGCCGGGACTAGCTAGTTACAATGAGCAGTTCTTC. The chain joins TRBV10-3 to TRBJ2-1, with 9 bases aligning to TRBD2. V shed 7 bases and J 4 bases; nucleotides not matched to a gene: 8. Germline V gene lookup returns CDR1 ENHRY and CDR2 SYGVKD. CDR3 length equals 15 residues.

CDR3 bases: TGTGCCAGCAGCTTAGCGGTGGTATCTGAAGCTTTCTTT. Encoded protein: CASSLAVVSEAFF. The chain uses TRBV7-2 and TRBJ1-1; D remains ambiguous. Looked up from germline, CDR1 is SGHTA and CDR2 is FQGNSA. The CDR3 consists of 13 residues. V was shortened by 0 bases and J by 6 bases, with 8 bases between the two germline ends. The full variable domain, its missing parts supplied by reference TRBV7-2 and TRBJ1-1, is GAGVSQSPSNKVTEKGKDVELRCDPISGHTALYWYRQSLGQGLEFLIYFQGNSAPDKSGLPSDRFSAERTGGSVSTLTIQRTQQEDSAVYLCASSLAVVSEAFFGQGTRLTVV.

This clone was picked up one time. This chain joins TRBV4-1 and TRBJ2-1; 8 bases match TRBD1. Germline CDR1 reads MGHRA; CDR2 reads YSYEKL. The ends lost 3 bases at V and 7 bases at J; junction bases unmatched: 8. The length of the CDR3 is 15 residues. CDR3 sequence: CASSHPGQGMNEQFF. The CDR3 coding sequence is TGCGCCAGCAGCCACCCCGGACAGGGCATGAATGAGCAGTTCTTC.

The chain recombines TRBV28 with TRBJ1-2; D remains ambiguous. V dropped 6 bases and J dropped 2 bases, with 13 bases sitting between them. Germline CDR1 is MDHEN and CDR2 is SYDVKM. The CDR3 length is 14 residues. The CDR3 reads CASRLGIPNYGYTF. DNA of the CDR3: TGTGCCAGCAGGTTGGGGATCCCCAACTATGGCTACACCTTC.

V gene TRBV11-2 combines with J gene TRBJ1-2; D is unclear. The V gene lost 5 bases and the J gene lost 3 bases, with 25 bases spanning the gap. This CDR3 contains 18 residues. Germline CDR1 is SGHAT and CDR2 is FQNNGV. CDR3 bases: TGTGCCAGCAGCAACGACGGGTGGTCCCAGGCCCTAGACTATGGCTACACCTTC. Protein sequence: CASSNDGWSQALDYGYTF.

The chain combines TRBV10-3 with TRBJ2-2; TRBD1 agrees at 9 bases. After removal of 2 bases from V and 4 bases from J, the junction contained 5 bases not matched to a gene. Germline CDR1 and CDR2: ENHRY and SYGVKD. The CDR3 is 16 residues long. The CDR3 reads CAISEDRGGSTGELFF. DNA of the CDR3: TGTGCCATCAGTGAGGACAGGGGGGGTAGCACCGGGGAGCTGTTTTTT.

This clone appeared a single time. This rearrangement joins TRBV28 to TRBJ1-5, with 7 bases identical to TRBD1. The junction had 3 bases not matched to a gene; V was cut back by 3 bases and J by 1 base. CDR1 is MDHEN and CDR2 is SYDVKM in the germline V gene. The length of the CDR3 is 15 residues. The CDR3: CASSFRGESNQPQHF. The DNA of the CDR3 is TGTGCCAGCAGTTTCAGGGGGGAAAGCAATCAGCCCCAGCATTTT.

DNA of the CDR3: TGTGCCAGCAGCTCGGGACAGGGGGTTGACGAGCAGTTCTTC. It translates to CASSSGQGVDEQFF. This chain links TRBV7-9 with TRBJ2-1, with 11 bases matching TRBD1. The CDR3 is made up of 14 amino acids. V shed 4 bases, J shed 10 bases, and the junction held 6 bases outside the gene matches. Looked up from germline, CDR1 is SEHNR and CDR2 is FQNEAQ (reference sequence). Combining the CDR3 with reference TRBV7-9 and TRBJ2-1 gives the whole variable domain DTGVSQNPRHKITKRGQNVTFRCDPISEHNRLYWYRQTLGQGPEFLTYFQNEAQLEKSRLLSDRFSAERPKGSFSTLEIQRTEQGDSAMYLCASSSGQGVDEQFFGPGTRLTVL.

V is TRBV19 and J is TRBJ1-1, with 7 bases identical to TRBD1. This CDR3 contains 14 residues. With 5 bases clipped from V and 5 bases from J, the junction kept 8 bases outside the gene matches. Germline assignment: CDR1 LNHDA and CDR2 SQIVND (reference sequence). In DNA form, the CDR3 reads TGTGCCAGTAGTCCTCCGGGGACAGCTACTGAAGCTTTCTTT. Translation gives CASSPPGTATEAFF.

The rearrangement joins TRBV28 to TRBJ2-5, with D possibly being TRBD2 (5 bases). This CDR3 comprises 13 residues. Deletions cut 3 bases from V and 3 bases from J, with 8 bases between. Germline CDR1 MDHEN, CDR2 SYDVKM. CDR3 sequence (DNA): TGTGCCAGCAGTTTGGACGGGGAAGAGACCCAGTACTTC. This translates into CASSLDGEETQYF.

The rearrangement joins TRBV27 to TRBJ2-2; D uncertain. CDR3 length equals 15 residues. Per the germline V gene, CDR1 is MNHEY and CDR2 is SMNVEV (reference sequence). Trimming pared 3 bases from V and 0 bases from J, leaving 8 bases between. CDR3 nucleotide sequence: TGTGCCAGCAGTTTTCTTCCCACGAACACCGGGGAGCTGTTTTTT. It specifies CASSFLPTNTGELFF.

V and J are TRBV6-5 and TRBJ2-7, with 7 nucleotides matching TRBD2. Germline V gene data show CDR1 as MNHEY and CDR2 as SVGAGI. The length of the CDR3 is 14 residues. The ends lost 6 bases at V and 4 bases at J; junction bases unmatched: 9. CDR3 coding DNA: TGTGCCAGCAGGCCTGGGAGGGCCCCGTACGAGCAGTACTTC. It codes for CASRPGRAPYEQYF.

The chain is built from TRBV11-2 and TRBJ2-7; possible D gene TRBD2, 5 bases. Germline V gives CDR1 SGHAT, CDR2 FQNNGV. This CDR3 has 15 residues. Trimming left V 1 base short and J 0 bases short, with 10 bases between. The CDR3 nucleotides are TGTGCCAGCAGCTTAGGGGGTAGCGTCTCCTACGAGCAGTACTTC. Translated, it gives CASSLGGSVSYEQYF.